This TCR beta chain was documented in a study of shared clonotypes between healthy human individuals. Sequencing was performed with immunoSEQ multiplex PCR; in TCRdb, only in-frame clones are kept and a portion is missing. Counted here are about 980,000 clones, 60% to 85% occurring once; the ten biggest clones make up 1.5%. CDR3 length equals 16 residues. The germline V gene encodes CDR1 SGHTA and CDR2 FQGNSA. Trimming took off 1 base at V and 2 bases at J, with 14 bases between the two ends. The sequence derives from a man between 18 and 29 years old in good health. Input material: memory CD4+ T cells sorted from blood. Stated subset: CD45RA-negative fraction. This sequence joins TRBV7-2 and TRBJ1-2; tentative D call: TRBD1 (6 bases). The CDR3 protein is CASSLGPRGGNYGYTF. The CDR3 DNA follows: TGTGCCAGCAGCTTAGGGCCACGGGGGGGCAACTATGGCTACACCTTC.